This T cell receptor beta chain was identified during a study of cytomegalovirus exposure and HLA in healthy donors. Study outcomes and limitations: Cytomegalovirus association was assigned to about 150 TCR beta chains. Most sequenced TCRs were rare (though some public TCRs occurred in many donors). For cytomegalovirus status, the classifier reportedly gave diagnoses with high specificity and sensitivity.

A remark on this clone: Its specificity is not known.

CDR1 is GTSNPN, CDR2 SVGIG, per germline (reference sequence). Trimming took 5 bases from V and 2 from J, leaving 19 bases between them. The CDR3 sequence is 16 residues long. PCR used 60 Vbeta primers and 13 Jbeta primers. Generated by immunoSEQ multiplex PCR, the TCRdb table keeps only in-frame clones and is missing some. The data contain roughly 200,000 clones, around 86% of them seen just once; the ten biggest clones take up less than 3%. The source is a woman aged 40 to 49 in good health and CMV-seronegative. The chain is built from TRBV30 and TRBJ1-5, with a weak D call TRBD1 (5 bases). Sequencing input: PBMCs. The CDR3 protein is CAWEAGPQRGNQPQHF. The CDR3 DNA is TGTGCCTGGGAGGCGGGACCCCAAAGGGGCAATCAGCCCCAGCATTTT. Looking up the rest from reference TRBV30 and TRBJ1-5 gives the full variable domain: SQTIHQWPATLVQPVGSPLSLECTVEGTSNPNLYWYRQAAGRGLQLLFYSVGIGQISSEVPQNLSASRPQDRQFILSSKKLLLSDSGFYLCAWEAGPQRGNQPQHFGDGTRLSIL.